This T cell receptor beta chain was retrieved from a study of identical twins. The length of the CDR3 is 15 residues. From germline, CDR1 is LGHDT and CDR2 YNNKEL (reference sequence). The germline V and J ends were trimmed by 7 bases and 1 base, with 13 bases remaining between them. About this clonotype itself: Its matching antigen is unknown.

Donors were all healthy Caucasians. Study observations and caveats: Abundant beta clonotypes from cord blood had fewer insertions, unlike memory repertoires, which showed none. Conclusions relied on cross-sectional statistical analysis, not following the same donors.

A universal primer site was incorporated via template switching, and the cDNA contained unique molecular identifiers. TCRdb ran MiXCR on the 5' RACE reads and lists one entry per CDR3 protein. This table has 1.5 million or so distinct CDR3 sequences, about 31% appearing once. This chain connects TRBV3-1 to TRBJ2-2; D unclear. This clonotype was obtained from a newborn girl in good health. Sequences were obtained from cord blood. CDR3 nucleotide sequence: TGTGCCAGCACCTACGCAGGCCTGAACACCGGGGAGCTGTTTTTT. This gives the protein CASTYAGLNTGELFF. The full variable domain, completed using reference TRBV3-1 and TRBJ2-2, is DTAVSQTPKYLVTQMGNDKSIKCEQNLGHDTMYWYKQDSKKFLKIMFSYNNKELIINETVPNRFSPKSPDKAHLNLHINSLELGDSAVYFCASTYAGLNTGELFFGEGSRLTVL.